This T cell receptor beta chain was obtained from a study of response to subunit inactivated influenza vaccine. In TCRdb, the RT-PCR reads were re-called with MiXCR into one record per CDR3 protein. The top ten clones hold 3% of a sample with around 530,000 distinct CDR3 sequences, 16% of them seen once. This clonotype has a handful of counts. The V and J ends lost 5 bases and 3 bases, in that order; junction bases with no gene match: 4. CDR1 and CDR2 from the germline V gene are SGHTA and FQGNSA. The CDR3 length is 13 residues. This material consisted of CD4+ T cells sorted from PBMCs, taken around 25 months after vaccination. The source of this sequence is a man aged 50 to 69 who received an inactivated influenza vaccine. The V call is TRBV7-2, the J call TRBJ2-7; TRBD1 agrees at 7 bases. CDR3 bases: TGTGCCAGCAGCCGACAGGGCCTCTACGAGCAGTACTTC. Its translation: CASSRQGLYEQYF.